A selection of T cell receptor beta chains follows, all from one sample in a study of CD4+ T cells in melanoma. The assay was immunoSEQ multiplex PCR, and TCRdb's table has in-frame clones only and misses some. The data show about 15,000 clones, roughly 60% seen once. Sequenced: cells from a culture (not recorded whether cultured in vitro). All receptors derive from a human donor with melanoma. Each CDR3 is given with its conserved first and last residue. The order of the fields is D gene, clone size, V gene, J gene, CDR3 DNA, CDR3 protein. A D gene is named only where the DNA matches it firmly. Where a row states a size, it is once, few, many or the class of an expanded clone; other rows omit it.

.	medium-sized	TRBV7-9	TRBJ1-2	TGTGCCAGCAGCTTAGAAACAGGCAACTATGGCTACACCTTC	CASSLETGNYGYTF
.	.	TRBV5-6	TRBJ2-1	TGTGCCAGCAGCGACTCTGGGGGTAGCTCCTACAATGAGCAGTTCTTC	CASSDSGGSSYNEQFF
.	.	TRBV7-9	TRBJ2-7	TGTGCCAGCAGCTTAGGGAGACTAAGGGGCAGGGTCTCCTACGAGCAGTACTTC	CASSLGRLRGRVSYEQYF
.	.	TRBV9	TRBJ1-1	TGTGCCAGCAGCGTAGAGGGGAACACTGAAGCTTTCTTT	CASSVEGNTEAFF
.	few	TRBV29-1	TRBJ1-2	TGCAGCGTTGAGGGGACGGGGGCTGGCTACACCTTC	CSVEGTGAGYTF
.	.	TRBV27	TRBJ1-6	TGTGCCAGCGGGGTAAATTTAGAATCACCCCTCCACTTT	CASGVNLESPLHF
.	.	TRBV29-1	TRBJ1-3	TGCAGCGCACACCTCTCTGGAAACACCATATATTTT	CSAHLSGNTIYF
.	.	TRBV10-3	TRBJ1-3	TGTGCCATCAGTGAAAAAGGGTCGGGTAACACCATATATTTT	CAISEKGSGNTIYF
.	.	TRBV5-6	TRBJ2-7	TGTGCCAGCAGCATTGCCAGGGGCTACGAGCAGTACTTC	CASSIARGYEQYF
TRBD2	.	TRBV11-2	TRBJ2-3	TGTGCCAGCAGCTTGGGGACTAGCGGGGGGCGCCGCATGGGGGATACGCAGTATTTT	CASSLGTSGGRRMGDTQYF
.	few	TRBV19	TRBJ1-1	TGTGCCAGTAGTACCGCGGGGGGGCGTCGGTTCACTGAAGCTTTCTTT	CASSTAGGRRFTEAFF
TRBD1	medium-sized	TRBV6-1	TRBJ1-1	TGTGCCAGCAGTTATTCAACAGGGGAGTCTGAAGCTTTCTTT	CASSYSTGESEAFF
.	once	TRBV11-3	TRBJ2-7	TGTGCCAGCAGCTCGGGAGCCGCCTACGAGCAGTACTTC	CASSSGAAYEQYF
.	few	TRBV7-9	TRBJ1-4	TGTGCCAGCAGCTTGATATCCCCTAATGAAAAACTGTTTTTT	CASSLISPNEKLFF
.	.	TRBV30	TRBJ1-4	TGTGCCTGTGTGGGCTGGGGGCGAGGAGAAAAACTGTTTTTT	CACVGWGRGEKLFF
.	once	TRBV9	TRBJ2-1	TGTGCCAGCAGCGCGAGGGTGGTAGCCAGACCTAGTACGAGCTCCTACAATGAGCAGTTCTTC	CASSARVVARPSTSSYNEQFF
.	.	TRBV2	TRBJ1-1	TGTGCCAGCAGTGTGGGAGTCCGTTCTCGGAAGGGCATGAACACTGAAGCTTTCTTT	CASSVGVRSRKGMNTEAFF
.	.	TRBV30	TRBJ1-2	TGTGCCTGGACCCGGACAGTTTTAGCCCCTTGGGGCTACACCTTC	CAWTRTVLAPWGYTF